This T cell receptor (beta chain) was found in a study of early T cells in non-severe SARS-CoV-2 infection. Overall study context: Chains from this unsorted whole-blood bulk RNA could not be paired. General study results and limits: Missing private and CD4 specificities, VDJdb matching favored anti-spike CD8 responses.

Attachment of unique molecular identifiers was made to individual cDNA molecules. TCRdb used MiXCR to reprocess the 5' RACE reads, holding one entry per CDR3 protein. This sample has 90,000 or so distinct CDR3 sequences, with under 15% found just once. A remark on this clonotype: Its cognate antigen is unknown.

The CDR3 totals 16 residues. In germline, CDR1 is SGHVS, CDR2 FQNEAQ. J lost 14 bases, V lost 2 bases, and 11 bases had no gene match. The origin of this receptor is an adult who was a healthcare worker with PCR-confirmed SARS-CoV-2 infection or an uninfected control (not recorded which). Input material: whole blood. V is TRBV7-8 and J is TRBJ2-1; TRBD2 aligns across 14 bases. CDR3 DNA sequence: TGTGCCAGCAGCTTAAGGCCGGGACTAGCGGGAGAGAAAGAGTTCTTC. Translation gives CASSLRPGLAGEKEFF.